This T cell receptor (beta chain) comes out of a study of blood T cell repertoires in COVID-19. The CDR3 is made up of 13 amino acids. Trimming cost V 5 bases and J 5 bases; bases outside gene matches: 6. CDR1 and CDR2 from the germline V gene are SGDLS and YYNGEE. Some clones are missing from TCRdb's copy, which holds only in-frame ones; the method was immunoSEQ multiplex PCR. The sample carries about 170,000 clones, around 80% recorded once. In assigning cohorts, the study relied on participant-reported clinical history. The V gene is TRBV9, the J gene TRBJ1-2, with TRBD1 matching 7 bases. Sequenced material: PBMCs or T cells enriched from blood (not recorded which). This receptor was identified in a woman in her fifties or sixties in a cohort exposed to, infected with or recovered from COVID-19 (not recorded which). CDR3 protein: CASRDRSSYGYTF. CDR3 nucleotides: TGTGCCAGCAGGGACAGGAGTTCTTATGGCTACACCTTC.